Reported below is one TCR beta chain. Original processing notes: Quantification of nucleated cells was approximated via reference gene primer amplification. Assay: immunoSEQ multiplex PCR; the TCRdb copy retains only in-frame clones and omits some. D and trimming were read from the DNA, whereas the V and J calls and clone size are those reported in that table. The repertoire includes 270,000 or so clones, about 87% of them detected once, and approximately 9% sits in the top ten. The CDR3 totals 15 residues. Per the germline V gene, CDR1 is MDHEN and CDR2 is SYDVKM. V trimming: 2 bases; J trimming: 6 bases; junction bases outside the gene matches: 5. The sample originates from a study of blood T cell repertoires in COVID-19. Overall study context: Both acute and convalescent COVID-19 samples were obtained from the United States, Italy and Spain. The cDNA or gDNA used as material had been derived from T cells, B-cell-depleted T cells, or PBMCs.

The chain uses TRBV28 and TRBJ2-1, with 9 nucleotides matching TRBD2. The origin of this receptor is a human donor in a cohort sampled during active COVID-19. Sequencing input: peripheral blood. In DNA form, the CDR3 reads TGTGCCAGCAGTTTAGCAGGACTAGCGTCCAATGAGCAGTTCTTC. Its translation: CASSLAGLASNEQFF.